A few counts support the clone carrying this T cell receptor (beta chain). Its antigen is still unknown. The ends were cut back, 5 bases at V and 8 bases at J, with 12 bases in the middle. Germline V gives CDR1 LNHNV, CDR2 YYDKDF (reference sequence). There are 12 residues in the CDR3. In making TCR cDNA, 5'RACE template switching added a universal primer site and UMIs to it. From the 5' RACE reads, TCRdb called clonotypes with MiXCR, one entry per CDR3 protein. Of some 290,000 distinct CDR3 sequences listed, about 10% are singletons. The sample is drawn from a study of T cells after yellow fever vaccination. General study points: Repertoires obtained by FACS sorting could include abundant clonotypes that entered as contaminants from the bulk population. Reappearance after the booster was observed for most primary-vaccination clones (around 95% CD4, over 75% CD8). A minor fraction of clonotypes spanned both CD4 and CD8 compartments.

This chain connects TRBV15 to TRBJ1-1; the D gene is possibly TRBD1 (5 bases). This receptor was identified in a man younger than 30 who received the YFV17D yellow fever vaccine. The sequences come from CD4+ T cells sorted from PBMCs, collected 45 days after the yellow fever booster vaccination. The CDR3 here is CATSAQGIEAFF. The CDR3 region has the DNA TGTGCCACCAGCGCGCAGGGTATCGAAGCTTTCTTT.